These T cell receptor beta chains were read from a single sample in a study of CD8 T cells in Susac syndrome. TCRdb used MiXCR to reprocess the immunoSEQ multiplex PCR reads, holding one entry per CDR3 protein. The top ten clones hold about 0.27% of a sample with fewer than 35,000 distinct CDR3 sequences, 94% of them seen once. Source material: CD8+ T cells from PBMCs. These receptor sequences come from a human donor in good health. Each CDR3 is given without its conserved first and last residue. Fields, in order: V gene, J gene, CDR3 protein.

v_gene: TRBV19
j_gene: TRBJ2-5
CDR3aa: ASSDPRGASYQETQY

v_gene: TRBV5-6
j_gene: TRBJ1-1
CDR3aa: ASSLTGRNTEAF

v_gene: TRBV9
j_gene: TRBJ1-6
CDR3aa: ASSQDPTNSPLH

v_gene: TRBV2
j_gene: TRBJ2-6
CDR3aa: ASSGLQGAYPTGANVLT

v_gene: TRBV28
j_gene: TRBJ2-7
CDR3aa: ASSFRAYEQY

v_gene: TRBV7-2
j_gene: TRBJ2-2
CDR3aa: ASSSSPLRGANTGELF

v_gene: TRBV6-2/TRBV6-3
j_gene: TRBJ2-7
CDR3aa: ASSYFLPGSHEQY

v_gene: TRBV29-1
j_gene: TRBJ2-7
CDR3aa: SVPGQGAYEQY

v_gene: TRBV15
j_gene: TRBJ2-1
CDR3aa: ATSRYTKDRVSYNEQF

v_gene: TRBV6-5
j_gene: TRBJ1-5
CDR3aa: ASSYREGQPQH

v_gene: TRBV6-2/TRBV6-3
j_gene: TRBJ2-5
CDR3aa: ASSYGETQY

v_gene: TRBV7-2
j_gene: TRBJ2-1
CDR3aa: ASSPIAGGPYNEQF

v_gene: TRBV5-1
j_gene: TRBJ2-7
CDR3aa: ASSHRDRVVMGYEQY

v_gene: TRBV10-3
j_gene: TRBJ1-5
CDR3aa: AISESRQGNQPQH

v_gene: TRBV5-6
j_gene: TRBJ2-3
CDR3aa: ASSLWGRPALSTDTQY

v_gene: TRBV6-1
j_gene: TRBJ1-5
CDR3aa: ATQDREGQPQH

v_gene: TRBV4-1
j_gene: TRBJ2-1
CDR3aa: ASSQDPPGGWYNEQF

v_gene: TRBV29-1
j_gene: TRBJ2-1
CDR3aa: SARQATYNEQF

v_gene: TRBV5-5
j_gene: TRBJ1-2
CDR3aa: ASSFSELNYGYT

v_gene: TRBV7-2
j_gene: TRBJ1-6
CDR3aa: ASSPPGGGAGSPLH

v_gene: TRBV29-1
j_gene: TRBJ1-5
CDR3aa: SVEEGVNQPQH

v_gene: TRBV7-9
j_gene: TRBJ2-7
CDR3aa: ASSLFSAGYEQY

v_gene: TRBV4-3
j_gene: TRBJ2-1
CDR3aa: ASSQDRAGGYNEQF

v_gene: TRBV19
j_gene: TRBJ1-1
CDR3aa: ASSPREQFEMNTEAF

v_gene: TRBV6-6
j_gene: TRBJ2-7
CDR3aa: ASSLYGASDEQY

v_gene: TRBV20-1
j_gene: TRBJ2-2
CDR3aa: SAPGQGAVGELF

v_gene: TRBV3-1
j_gene: TRBJ1-1
CDR3aa: ASSQLSGALNTEAF

v_gene: TRBV14
j_gene: TRBJ2-7
CDR3aa: ASSLSQGPRGEQY

v_gene: TRBV20-1
j_gene: TRBJ2-3
CDR3aa: SARDRIGTPGPDTQY

v_gene: TRBV2
j_gene: TRBJ2-5
CDR3aa: ASTQRLAETQY

v_gene: TRBV6-2/TRBV6-3
j_gene: TRBJ1-1
CDR3aa: ASSYSQGVQTEAF

v_gene: TRBV7-2
j_gene: TRBJ2-7
CDR3aa: ASSHRGDYEQY

v_gene: TRBV12-3/TRBV12-4
j_gene: TRBJ1-2
CDR3aa: ASNTRNYGYT

v_gene: TRBV13
j_gene: TRBJ2-1
CDR3aa: ASNPGQGGYNEQF

v_gene: TRBV7-9
j_gene: TRBJ2-1
CDR3aa: ASSPILAGQTAHEQF

v_gene: TRBV5-5
j_gene: TRBJ2-3
CDR3aa: ASSLERGGFSDTQY

v_gene: TRBV19
j_gene: TRBJ1-1
CDR3aa: ASSISRRTNTEAF